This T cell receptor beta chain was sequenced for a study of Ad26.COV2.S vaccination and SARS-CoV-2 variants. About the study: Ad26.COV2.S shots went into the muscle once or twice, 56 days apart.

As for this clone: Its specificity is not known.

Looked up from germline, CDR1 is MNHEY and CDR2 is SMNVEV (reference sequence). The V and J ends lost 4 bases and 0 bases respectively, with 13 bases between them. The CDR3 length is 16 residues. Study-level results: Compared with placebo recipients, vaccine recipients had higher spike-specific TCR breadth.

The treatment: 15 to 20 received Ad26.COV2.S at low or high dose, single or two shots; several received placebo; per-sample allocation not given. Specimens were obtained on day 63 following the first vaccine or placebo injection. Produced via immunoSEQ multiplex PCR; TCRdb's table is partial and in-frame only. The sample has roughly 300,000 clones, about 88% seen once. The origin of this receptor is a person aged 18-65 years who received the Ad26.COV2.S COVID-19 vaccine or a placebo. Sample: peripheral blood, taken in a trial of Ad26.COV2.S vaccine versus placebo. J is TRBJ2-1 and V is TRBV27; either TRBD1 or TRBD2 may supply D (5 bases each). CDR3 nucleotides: TGTGCCAGCAGTTCCGGGACCGCCAGCTCCTACAATGAGCAGTTCTTC. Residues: CASSSGTASSYNEQFF.